The table lists the clone carrying this T cell receptor (beta chain) with a few counts. The data were obtained in a study of regulatory T cells in long-lasting Graves disease. V was clipped by 2 bases and J by 14 bases, with 13 bases between them. Germline V CDR1 and CDR2: WNHNN, SYGVQD (reference sequence). CDR3 length: 12 amino acids. Time point of the sample: newly diagnosed GD, antithyroid drugs for less than 3 months. RNA extracted from PBMCs served as the sequencing template. To make TCR beta libraries, researchers used iRepertoire HTBI primers and Arm-PCR of CDR3 regions. Each CDR3 protein gets one entry after TCRdb re-called the multiplex PCR reads with MiXCR. The sample holds some 410,000 distinct CDR3 sequences, 16% seen once. The sample also formed part of further work on T cells in Graves' hyperthyroidism and ophthalmopathy.

This rearrangement joins TRBV10-1 to TRBJ2-1, with D perhaps matching TRBD2 (6 bases). The specimen was peripheral blood mononuclear cells (PBMCs), collected at new diagnosis, from a patient treated with antithyroid drugs. The receptor was isolated from a woman younger than 45 with Graves disease. The CDR3 DNA reads as TGCGCCAGCAGTGAGGGAGGGTCGGGTGAGTTCTTC. Protein product: CASSEGGSGEFF.